The subject of this entry is one TCR beta chain. Antigen specificity is unknown. The data belong to a study of cytomegalovirus exposure and HLA in healthy donors. Study in general: Within the Caucasian-associated ancestry cluster were about 81% of the roughly 430 genotyped donors. Study-wide results and caveats: Cytomegalovirus-associated TCR beta chains were listed, numbering some 170. Many donors shared some public TCRs, even though most TCR sequences were rare.

The V segment lost 3 bases and the J segment 0 bases; nucleotides outside the gene matches: 14. This CDR3 is 18 amino acids long. Germline V gene sequence: CDR1 SGHRS, CDR2 YFSETQ. Use of 60 Vbeta and 13 Jbeta primers characterized the PCR. Only in-frame clones appear in the TCRdb table, and some are missing; sequencing was by immunoSEQ multiplex PCR. The table has about 120,000 clones, 70% seen once. This rearrangement joins TRBV5-1 to TRBJ1-1; TRBD1 aligns across 7 bases. This TCR came from a young man in good health and CMV-seropositive. Sequenced sample: PBMCs. The CDR3 region has the DNA TGCGCCAGCAGCTCGAAGATGGACAGGTTGGGGATGAACACTGAAGCTTTCTTT. Protein sequence: CASSSKMDRLGMNTEAFF.